The source of this TCR beta chain is a study of blood T cells in healthy people across ages. Study-wide points: The unknown donor CMV status may have confounded expanded clonotype changes.

In regard to this clonotype: Its antigen remains unidentified.

A second about 6 to 12 cycle PCR used barcoded and J-beta primers. TCRdb recomputed calls from the 5' RACE reads with MiXCR, one row per CDR3 protein. There are over 1,500,000 distinct CDR3 sequences in the sample; around 50% occur only once, and more than 2% lies in the top ten. Trimming at V came to 3 bases and at J to 3 bases, leaving 4 bases not matched to a gene. The CDR3 is 13 amino acids. Germline-derived CDR1 and CDR2 are DFQATT and SNEGSKA (reference sequence). The clonotype was recovered from a woman aged 40-49 years in good health. The specimen was blood. The V gene is TRBV20-1, the J gene TRBJ1-2, with 7 positions matching TRBD1. Here the CDR3 DNA reads TGCAGTGCTAGTCAGGGGGAGGACTATGGCTACACCTTC. Amino acid sequence: CSASQGEDYGYTF.